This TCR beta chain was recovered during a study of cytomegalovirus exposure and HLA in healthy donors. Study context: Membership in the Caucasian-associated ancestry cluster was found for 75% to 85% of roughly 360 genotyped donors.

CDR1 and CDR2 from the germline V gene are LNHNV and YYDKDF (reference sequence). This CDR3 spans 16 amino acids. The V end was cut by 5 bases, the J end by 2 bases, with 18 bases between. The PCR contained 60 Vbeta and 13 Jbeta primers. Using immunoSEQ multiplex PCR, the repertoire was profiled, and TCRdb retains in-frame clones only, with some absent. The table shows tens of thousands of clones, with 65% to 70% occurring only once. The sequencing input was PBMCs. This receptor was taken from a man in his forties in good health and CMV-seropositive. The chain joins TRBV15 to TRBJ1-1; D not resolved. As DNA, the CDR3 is TGTGCCACCAGCTCCAGGTTCGCTACTTTTAACACTGAAGCTTTCTTT. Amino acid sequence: CATSSRFATFNTEAFF.